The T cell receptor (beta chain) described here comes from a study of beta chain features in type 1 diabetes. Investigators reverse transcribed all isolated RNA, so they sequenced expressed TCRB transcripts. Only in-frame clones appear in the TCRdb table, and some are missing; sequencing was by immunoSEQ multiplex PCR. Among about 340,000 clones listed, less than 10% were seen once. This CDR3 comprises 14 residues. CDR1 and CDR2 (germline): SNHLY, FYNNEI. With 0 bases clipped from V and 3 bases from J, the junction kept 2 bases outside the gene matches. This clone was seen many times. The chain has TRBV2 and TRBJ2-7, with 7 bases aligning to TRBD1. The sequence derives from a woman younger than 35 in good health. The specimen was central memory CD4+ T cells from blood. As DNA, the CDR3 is TGTGCCAGCAGTGAAGCGGACAGGAACTACGAGCAGTACTTC. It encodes CASSEADRNYEQYF.